A selection of T cell receptor beta chains follows, all from one sample in a study of cytomegalovirus exposure and HLA in healthy donors. Repertoires were generated with immunoSEQ multiplex PCR, while TCRdb's copy carries only in-frame clones and drops some. The table has 150,000 to 200,000 clones, 86% seen once; the top ten hold more than 2%. The sequenced material came from PBMCs. These receptors were obtained from a woman between 18 and 29 years old in good health and CMV-seronegative. Both conserved end residues are part of each CDR3. D genes are given only for firm matches. Rows give clone size only sometimes, using once, few, many, or a class for an expanded clone.

J,D,size,V,CDR3,DNA
TRBJ1-1,-,-,TRBV30,CAWFLAPGEGNTEAFF,TGTGCCTGGTTTCTAGCCCCAGGGGAGGGTAACACTGAAGCTTTCTTT
TRBJ2-7,TRBD2,few,TRBV5-1,CASSLNSGGSYEQYF,TGCGCCAGCAGCTTAAACAGCGGGGGCTCCTACGAGCAGTACTTC
TRBJ1-2,TRBD1,-,TRBV9,CASSVDPGGIYGYTF,TGTGCCAGCAGCGTAGATCCAGGGGGGATCTATGGCTACACCTTC
TRBJ2-7,TRBD1,-,TRBV11-3,CASSPGQGGFYEQYF,TGTGCCAGCAGCCCGGGACAGGGCGGATTCTACGAGCAGTACTTC
TRBJ1-5,TRBD1,-,TRBV5-6,CASSWRQGRSNQPQHF,TGTGCCAGCAGCTGGAGACAGGGGAGATCTAATCAGCCCCAGCATTTT
TRBJ1-2,-,-,TRBV11-2,CASSLGQLYGYTF,TGTGCCAGCAGCTTAGGACAGCTTTATGGCTACACCTTC
TRBJ1-2,-,-,TRBV27,CASSFSGSRSGYTF,TGTGCCAGCAGTTTCAGTGGCTCCAGATCTGGCTACACCTTC
TRBJ2-1,-,-,TRBV27,CASSSSELYNEQFF,TGTGCCAGCAGTTCTAGCGAGCTCTACAATGAGCAGTTCTTC
TRBJ1-1,TRBD1,-,TRBV7-2,CASSLTPRGPSTEAFF,TGTGCCAGCAGCTTAACACCGAGGGGGCCTTCAACTGAAGCTTTCTTT
TRBJ1-4,-,-,TRBV28,CASSGVSGNEKLFF,TGTGCCAGCAGTGGGGTGAGCGGTAATGAAAAACTGTTTTTT
TRBJ2-2,-,-,TRBV7-9,CASSLASLSWELFF,TGTGCCAGCAGCTTGGCCTCATTATCCTGGGAGCTGTTTTTT
TRBJ2-7,TRBD1,-,TRBV6-6,CASRSTGSYEQYF,TGTGCCAGCAGGTCGACAGGGAGTTACGAGCAGTACTTC
TRBJ2-2,-,-,TRBV5-1,CASSTREVGELFF,TGCGCCAGCAGCACCAGGGAGGTCGGGGAGCTGTTTTTT
TRBJ2-1,TRBD1,-,TRBV7-2,CASSPGTGVNEQFF,TGTGCCAGCAGCCCCGGGACAGGGGTGAATGAGCAGTTCTTC
TRBJ2-2,TRBD2,-,TRBV2,CASILGGSGFDPGELFF,TGTGCCAGCATCCTCGGCGGTAGCGGGTTTGACCCCGGGGAGCTGTTTTTT
TRBJ1-2,TRBD1,few,TRBV4-1,CASSQQLTGIVGYTF,TGCGCCAGCAGCCAACAGCTGACAGGGATCGTTGGCTACACCTTC